Listed below are T cell receptor beta chains from one sample, sequenced in a study of Ad26.COV2.S vaccination and SARS-CoV-2 variants. Clones were read by immunoSEQ multiplex PCR, and TCRdb kept only the in-frame ones, dropping some. The data hold 380,000 or so clones, with about 80% observed a single time. The starting material was peripheral blood, obtained in a trial of Ad26.COV2.S vaccine versus placebo. Every receptor here comes from a person aged 18-65 years who received the Ad26.COV2.S COVID-19 vaccine or a placebo. The CDR3 runs from the conserved cysteine through the conserved F or W. A D gene is named only where the DNA matches it firmly. Some rows have no size entry. The others give once, few or many, or a class for an expanded clone.

TRBD1	NA	TRBV6-5	TRBJ2-6	TGTGCCAGCAGTACTCAGGGGGCTGGGGCCAACGTCCTGACTTTC	CASSTQGAGANVLTF
NA	NA	TRBV7-9	TRBJ2-1	TGTGCCAGCAGCTTAGCGCCTCCCGGACTTCACCTCTACAATGAGCAGTTCTTC	CASSLAPPGLHLYNEQFF
NA	NA	TRBV4-3	TRBJ2-7	TGCGCCAGCAGCCAAGAAAGCGGGTACTCCTACGAGCAGTACTTC	CASSQESGYSYEQYF
NA	few	TRBV4-2	TRBJ1-2	TGTGCCAGCAGCCAAGTGCTTTCCGGACAGAATTATGGCTACACCTTC	CASSQVLSGQNYGYTF
TRBD2	few	TRBV5-1	TRBJ2-7	TGCGCCAGCAGCTTGAGGCCTAGCGGAACCTACGAGCAGTACTTC	CASSLRPSGTYEQYF
TRBD1	NA	TRBV10-3	TRBJ2-7	TGTGCCATCAGGGGAACAGGGGGAACCTACGAGCAGTACTTC	CAIRGTGGTYEQYF
TRBD1	NA	TRBV10-3	TRBJ1-5	TGTGCCATCAGTGTACGGCAGGGGGAGAGTCAGCCCCAGCATTTT	CAISVRQGESQPQHF
TRBD1	few	TRBV7-3	TRBJ2-7	TGTGCCAGCAGCTCCGGGACAGGGTCCTCCTACGAGCAGTACTTC	CASSSGTGSSYEQYF
TRBD1	NA	TRBV19	TRBJ1-1	TGTGCCAGCAGCATAGACAGGGGAGAGACTGAAGCTTTCTTT	CASSIDRGETEAFF
NA	NA	TRBV27	TRBJ2-7	TGTGCCAGCAGTTTAGGGACATCCTCCTACGAGCAGTACTTC	CASSLGTSSYEQYF
TRBD2	NA	TRBV24-1	TRBJ2-3	TGTGCCACCAGTGATTCCCGACTAGCGGGGGATACGCAGTATTTT	CATSDSRLAGDTQYF
NA	NA	TRBV11-2	TRBJ1-3	TGTGCCAGCAGTGTGTCAATGGGGTACCCTGGAAACACCATATATTTT	CASSVSMGYPGNTIYF
TRBD2	few	TRBV5-5	TRBJ2-7	TGTGCCAGCAGCTTGGAGGTGAGCGGGAGCCTGAACGAGCAGTACTTC	CASSLEVSGSLNEQYF
TRBD1	NA	TRBV7-9	TRBJ2-7	TGTGCCAGCAGCTGCCCCGGGACAGGCACCTACGAGCAGTACTTC	CASSCPGTGTYEQYF
NA	NA	TRBV19	TRBJ1-4	TGTGCCAGTAGTACGGATAATGAAAAACTGTTTTTT	CASSTDNEKLFF
NA	NA	TRBV3-1/TRBV3-2	TRBJ1-3	TGTGCCAGCAGCCAAGATAGAAACACCATATATTTT	CASSQDRNTIYF
TRBD2	NA	TRBV3-1/TRBV3-2	TRBJ2-3	TGTGCCAGCAGCCAGGTAGCGGGGGGGCAAGTCACAGATACGCAGTATTTT	CASSQVAGGQVTDTQYF
NA	NA	TRBV10-1	TRBJ2-5	TGCGCCAGCAGTGAGTCATCCAGGGCCGGAGAGACCCAGTACTTC	CASSESSRAGETQYF
NA	NA	TRBV6-4	TRBJ2-3	TGTGCCAGCAGTGACTCTGTAGGAGATACGCAGTATTTT	CASSDSVGDTQYF
TRBD1	NA	TRBV11-2	TRBJ1-5	TGTGCCAGCAGCATAGGGACAGAGCGCAATCAGCCCCAGCATTTT	CASSIGTERNQPQHF
NA	once	TRBV4-1	TRBJ1-5	TGCGCCAGCAGCCAAGTCAGGGGTGAAGACCAGCCCCAGCATTTT	CASSQVRGEDQPQHF
NA	NA	TRBV4-3	TRBJ2-3	TGCGCCAGCAGCCAAGAAGGCTCAGCTAGCACAGATACGCAGTATTTT	CASSQEGSASTDTQYF
NA	NA	TRBV6-5	TRBJ1-2	TGTGCCAGCAGTACCACAGGGCTGGCTCGCTATGGCTACACCTTC	CASSTTGLARYGYTF
NA	once	TRBV7-3	TRBJ1-2	TGTGCCAGCAGCTCCGGCATCGGCTATGGCTACACCTTC	CASSSGIGYGYTF
NA	NA	TRBV10-3	TRBJ2-5	TGTGCCATCAGTGAACCAGGGGTTGGAGAGACCCAGTACTTC	CAISEPGVGETQYF
TRBD1	NA	TRBV27	TRBJ1-5	TGTGCCAGCAGTTTGACAGGGCCCAATCAGCCCCAGCATTTT	CASSLTGPNQPQHF
NA	NA	TRBV3-1/TRBV3-2	TRBJ2-5	TGTGCCAGCAGCCTTATCCCCGCCGTGGAGACCCAGTACTTC	CASSLIPAVETQYF
NA	once	TRBV19	TRBJ1-1	TGTGCCAGTAACCGGGGGCTCGCCACTGAAGCTTTCTTT	CASNRGLATEAFF
NA	NA	TRBV19	TRBJ2-1	TGTGCCAGTAGTATCCGGGGTTGGAACAATGAGCAGTTCTTC	CASSIRGWNNEQFF
TRBD2	NA	TRBV7-3	TRBJ2-1	TGTGCCAGCAGCTCGTCACTAGCGGGGGCCCGGGAGCAGTTCTTC	CASSSSLAGAREQFF
NA	NA	TRBV13	TRBJ2-3	TGTGCCAGCAGCTTAGAGGTCACAGATACGCAGTATTTT	CASSLEVTDTQYF
NA	NA	TRBV11-2	TRBJ2-3	TGTGCCAGCAGCTTAGGAGGTACTAGAGGAGATACGCAGTATTTT	CASSLGGTRGDTQYF
NA	NA	TRBV19	TRBJ2-2	TGTGCCAGTAGTATGCGTTGGCCTACTCGAGGGGAGCTGTTTTTT	CASSMRWPTRGELFF
TRBD1	NA	TRBV27	TRBJ1-1	TGTGCCAGCAGTTTAGGACAGGGGGCGCAGAACACTGAAGCTTTCTTT	CASSLGQGAQNTEAFF